Listed below are T cell receptor beta chains from one sample, sequenced in a study of cytomegalovirus exposure and HLA in healthy donors. Generated by immunoSEQ multiplex PCR, the TCRdb table keeps only in-frame clones and is missing some. The sample records 90,000 to 100,000 clones, about 90% being singletons. Source material: PBMCs. The receptors shown here come from a young man in good health and CMV-seropositive. The CDR3 runs from the conserved cysteine through the conserved F or W. Only some rows state a clone size, as once, few, many or a class for expanded clones.

clone_size,j_call,v_call,cdr3_aa
-,TRBJ2-1,TRBV2,CASIGLSETYNEQFF
-,TRBJ2-7,TRBV5-5,CASSNPGTGSYEQYF
few,TRBJ2-1,TRBV6-4,CASSDSSGSYNEQFF
-,TRBJ1-5,TRBV2,CASREQGNQPQHF
-,TRBJ2-5,TRBV5-1,CASSPSPEETQYF
-,TRBJ1-2,TRBV7-2,CASSSSLQGFTF
-,TRBJ2-1,TRBV6-5,CASSYRGLAVNNEQFF
few,TRBJ1-5,TRBV25-1,CASSDLEGPGNQPQHF
once,TRBJ2-3,TRBV7-9,CASSLAQRETDTQYF
-,TRBJ2-5,TRBV2,CASRPLGTAQETQYF
-,TRBJ2-7,TRBV7-6,CASSSGQGAYEQYF
-,TRBJ2-7,TRBV28,CASTETGVEQYF
-,TRBJ2-1,TRBV27,CASSLQTSGRAYEQFF
-,TRBJ2-6,TRBV6-6,CASSSARSSGANVLTF
-,TRBJ2-5,TRBV25-1,CASKHRAKETQYF
-,TRBJ2-3,TRBV4-2,CASSLGQGETAVSDTQYF
-,TRBJ2-1,TRBV5-1,CASTQNVAGGGLYEQFF
once,TRBJ2-7,TRBV4-3,CASSQGWRPNYEQYF
-,TRBJ2-7,TRBV11-3,CASSLGTGTFYEQYF
-,TRBJ1-5,TRBV19,CASSIAGNQPQHF
-,TRBJ1-1,TRBV29-1,CSAGTGGDTEAFF
-,TRBJ1-1,TRBV7-7,CASSLDRNTEAFF
-,TRBJ2-7,TRBV5-3,CARSDNGTGGSYEQYF
-,TRBJ1-4,TRBV5-6,CASNRAGQGNEKLFF
-,TRBJ2-1,TRBV13,CASRYRGWNEQFF
-,TRBJ2-1,TRBV14,CASSQEEKREGLNEQFF
-,TRBJ2-5,TRBV11-2,CASSKDRGSGETQYF
-,TRBJ2-1,TRBV5-1,CASSFSNEQFF
-,TRBJ2-5,TRBV10-1,CAKDPGQEETQYF
-,TRBJ2-7,TRBV21-1,CASSKTSGAYEQYF
-,TRBJ2-3,TRBV4-3,CASSQEKRYTDTQYF
-,TRBJ1-6,TRBV7-2,CASSLDSWVGNSPLHF
many,TRBJ2-3,TRBV7-9,CASSFTGTDTQYF
-,TRBJ1-3,TRBV7-9,CASSLDGGRISGNTIYF
-,TRBJ2-1,TRBV19,CASRNSGTSYNEQFF
-,TRBJ2-5,TRBV11-3,CASSLASGQETQYF
-,TRBJ2-1,TRBV5-4,CASSSYGISNEQFF
-,TRBJ2-7,TRBV4-1,CASSHVFRTSGYEQYF
-,TRBJ2-3,TRBV4-1,CASSPAERLVRRTDTQYF
-,TRBJ2-1,TRBV19,CASSMGGPYNEQFF